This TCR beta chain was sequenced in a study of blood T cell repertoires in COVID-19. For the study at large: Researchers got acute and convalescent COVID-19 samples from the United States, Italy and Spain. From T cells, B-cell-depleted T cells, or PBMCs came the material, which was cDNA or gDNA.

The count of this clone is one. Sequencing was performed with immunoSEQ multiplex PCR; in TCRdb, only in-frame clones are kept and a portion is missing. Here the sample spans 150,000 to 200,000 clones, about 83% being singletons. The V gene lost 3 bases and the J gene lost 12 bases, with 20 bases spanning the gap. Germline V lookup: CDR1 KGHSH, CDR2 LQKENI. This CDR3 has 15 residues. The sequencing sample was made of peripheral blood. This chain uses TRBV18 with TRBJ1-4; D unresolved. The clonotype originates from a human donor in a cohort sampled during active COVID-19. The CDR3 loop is CASSPVGKPDEELFF. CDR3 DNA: TGTGCCAGCTCACCGGTTGGCAAACCGGATGAGGAACTGTTTTTT.